This TCR beta chain was documented in a study of cytomegalovirus exposure and HLA in healthy donors. PCR involved 60 Vbeta and 13 Jbeta primers. Some clones are missing from TCRdb's copy, which holds only in-frame ones; the method was immunoSEQ multiplex PCR. The sample has 280,000 or so clones, 85% to 90% seen once; the top ten hold approximately 2.2%. Trimming cost V 0 bases and J 5 bases, with 13 bases left between them. The CDR3 has 15 amino acids. Germline loops: CDR1 SGHAT, CDR2 FQNNGV. Sample: PBMCs. The clonotype comes from a woman in her late teens or twenties in good health and CMV-seronegative. V gene TRBV11-2 combines with J gene TRBJ1-1, with a weak D call TRBD1 (5 bases). CDR3 nucleotide sequence: TGTGCCAGCAGCTTAGATCTCGGGGGGAGGACTGAAGCTTTCTTT. Protein product: CASSLDLGGRTEAFF.